What follows are 3 T cell receptor beta chains derived from one specimen sequenced in a study of T cell clonality in common variable immunodeficiency. Method: immunoSEQ multiplex PCR; TCRdb's copy keeps in-frame clones and lacks some. The sample presents approximately 34,000 clones, none singletons. The sample taken for sequencing was peripheral blood mononuclear cells. The receptor set was obtained from a person between 18 and 75 years old in good health.

This clone was seen a few times. The read is 3 residues too short to cover the CDR3 end, so that end is filled in from the germline J gene. This chain links TRBV7-8 with TRBJ1-3, with a tentative D call TRBD1 (5 bases). The CDR3 loop spans 15 amino acids. Germline V gene data show CDR1 as SGHVS and CDR2 as FQNEAQ. V lost 1 base, J lost 0 bases, and 7 bases lay in between. This chain's CDR3 is CASSLEGPSGNTIYF. Partial CDR3 DNA: TGTGCCAGCAGCTTAGAGGGGCCCTCTGGAAACACC.

There are many counts of this clone. The CDR3 is CASSRNRNQETQYF. CDR3 bases read: TGTGCCAGCAGCCGGAACAGGAACCAAGAGACC. J is TRBJ2-5 and V is TRBV7-9, with D tentatively TRBD1 (5 bases). The read halts 3 residues ahead of the CDR3 end, with the missing end drawn from the germline J gene. The CDR3 extends over 14 amino acids. The V gene lost 5 bases and the J gene lost 0 bases, with 10 bases spanning the gap. Germline CDR1 and CDR2: SEHNR and FQNEAQ (reference sequence).

The table lists this clone with many counts. The read terminates 3 residues before the CDR3 end, so the remaining end is supplied by the germline J gene. V gene TRBV30 combines with J gene TRBJ2-7; TRBD2 is a possible D gene (5 bases). From germline, CDR1 is GTSNPN and CDR2 SVGIG (reference sequence). This CDR3 region has 16 residues. V was pared by 0 bases and J by 0 bases, with 15 bases between. CDR3 DNA, as far as it was read: TGTGCCTGGAGTGTATCGGTAGCGCTGTACTCCTACGAG. It translates to CAWSVSVALYSYE. The entire CDR3 protein is CAWSVSVALYSYEQYF. Filled out from reference TRBV30 and TRBJ2-7, the complete variable domain reads SQTIHQWPATLVQPVGSPLSLECTVEGTSNPNLYWYRQAAGRGLQLLFYSVGIGQISSEVPQNLSASRPQDRQFILSSKKLLLSDSGFYLCAWSVSVALYSYEQYFGPGTRLTVT.